This entry describes one TCR beta chain. Using immunoSEQ multiplex PCR, the repertoire was profiled, and TCRdb retains in-frame clones only, with some absent. Here the sample spans around 150,000 clones, 85% to 90% being singletons. The data belong to a study of blood T cell repertoires in COVID-19. Across the study: Samples of COVID-19 (acute and convalescent) were obtained from the United States, Italy and Spain. T cells, B-cell-depleted T cells, or PBMCs provided the cDNA or gDNA that served as material.

The sequence was collected from a woman aged 40 to 49 with acute or convalescent COVID-19. The specimen sequenced was peripheral blood.

CDR3 protein: CASSQGTGEQPQHF. CDR3 bases: TGCGCCAGCAGCCAGGGGACAGGGGAACAGCCCCAGCATTTT. The rearrangement links TRBV4-1 to TRBJ1-5; 10 bases line up with TRBD1. Germline trimming cut 3 bases from V and 7 bases from J; bases unmatched to any gene: 3. This CDR3 has 14 residues. Germline lookup yields CDR1 MGHRA and CDR2 YSYEKL.